Sequencing of this T cell receptor (beta chain) was carried out in a study of Ad26.COV2.S vaccination and SARS-CoV-2 variants. Study conclusions and caveats: CD8+ and CD4+ T cells specific for spike reportedly responded with substantial breadth after vaccination.

Using immunoSEQ multiplex PCR, the repertoire was profiled, and TCRdb retains in-frame clones only, with some absent. The sample holds roughly 380,000 clones, around 92% seen once. Regarding this clone: Its antigen remains unidentified.

V lost 3 bases to trimming and J lost 6 bases; unmatched junction nucleotides: 9. Germline V gene data show CDR1 as SGHNT and CDR2 as YYREEE (reference sequence). CDR3 size: 17 residues. Source: peripheral blood, taken after recovery from COVID-19. The clonotype was recovered from a human donor who had recovered from COVID-19. V gene TRBV5-4 combines with J gene TRBJ2-2, with TRBD2 matching over 12 bases. The CDR3 sequence: CASSSPTSGGGSGELFF. CDR3 DNA sequence: TGTGCCAGCAGCTCCCCGACTAGCGGGGGTGGCTCCGGGGAGCTGTTTTTT.